Listed below are T cell receptor beta chains from one sample, sequenced in a study of blood T cells in healthy people across ages. TCRdb itself ran the 5' RACE reads through MiXCR, one entry per CDR3 protein. The table shows 1.5 million to 2 million distinct CDR3 sequences, with about 35% occurring only once. Sequenced: blood. The receptors come from a woman younger than 45 in good health. The CDR3 runs from the conserved cysteine through the conserved F or W. D genes are given only for firm matches. Clone size is not always given. Where it is, it says once, few, many or a class for expanded clones.

j_gene | abundance | d_gene | v_gene | CDR3aa | CDR3nt
TRBJ2-7 | few | NA | TRBV5-1 | CASSPQVLVPNYEQYF | TGCGCCAGCAGCCCACAGGTACTAGTCCCAAACTACGAGCAGTACTTC
TRBJ1-5 | few | NA | TRBV20-1 | CSATLGHPNQPQHF | TGCAGTGCAACGCTTGGACATCCCAATCAGCCCCAGCATTTT
TRBJ2-1 | many | NA | TRBV5-1 | CASSSELEQFF | TGTGCCAGCAGTTCGGAACTCGAGCAGTTCTTC
TRBJ2-3 | NA | NA | TRBV7-9 | CASSAPPGGGTDTQYF | TGTGCCAGCAGCGCCCCCCCCGGGGGTGGCACAGATACGCAGTATTTT
TRBJ2-1 | NA | NA | TRBV5-1 | CASSPRSVNNEQFF | TGCGCCAGCAGCCCCAGGTCCGTAAACAATGAGCAGTTCTTC
TRBJ2-5 | NA | NA | TRBV28 | CASSLRGRIETQYF | TGTGCCAGCAGTTTGAGGGGCAGGATCGAGACCCAGTACTTC
TRBJ1-5 | NA | TRBD1 | TRBV29-1 | CSVVVPDRNSNQPQHF | TGCAGCGTTGTTGTCCCGGACAGGAACAGCAATCAGCCCCAGCATTTT
TRBJ1-2 | many | NA | TRBV2 | CASGTAGYTF | TGTGCCAGCGGAACAGCCGGCTACACCTTC
TRBJ2-3 | NA | NA | TRBV4-2 | CASSISGDTQYF | TGTGCCAGCAGCATATCCGGAGATACGCAGTATTTT
TRBJ2-7 | NA | NA | TRBV18 | CASSQGRGLYEQYF | TGTGCCAGCTCACAGGGCAGGGGCCTCTACGAGCAGTACTTC
TRBJ2-1 | few | NA | TRBV27 | CASSLLVEGIASYNEQFF | TGTGCCAGCAGTTTATTAGTGGAGGGAATCGCGTCCTACAATGAGCAGTTCTTC
TRBJ2-1 | NA | TRBD2 | TRBV9 | CASSDSSRGAARQFF | TGTGCCAGCAGCGACTCCTCGCGGGGGGCCGCACGGCAGTTCTTC
TRBJ1-1 | NA | NA | TRBV18 | CASSPAEGSTEAFF | TGCGCCAGCTCACCTGCCGAAGGGAGCACTGAAGCTTTCTTT
TRBJ2-4 | NA | NA | TRBV3-1 | CASSQVGEGGSFGAVQYF | TGTGCCAGCAGCCAAGTAGGAGAGGGGGGCTCGTTTGGTGCAGTTCAGTACTTC
TRBJ1-5 | NA | NA | TRBV2 | CASRGGYRSNQPQHF | TGTGCCAGCAGGGGAGGGTATAGAAGCAATCAGCCCCAGCATTTT
TRBJ2-1 | many | NA | TRBV24-1 | CATSDPVRGEQFF | TGTGCCACCAGTGACCCAGTCCGGGGAGAGCAGTTCTTC
TRBJ2-5 | NA | NA | TRBV10-3 | CAISEPPGSQETQYF | TGTGCCATCAGTGAGCCCCCCGGGTCGCAAGAGACCCAGTACTTC
TRBJ2-1 | once | TRBD2 | TRBV20-1 | CSASFAGGHNEQFF | TGCAGTGCTAGTTTTGCGGGGGGACACAATGAGCAGTTCTTC
TRBJ2-3 | few | TRBD1 | TRBV15 | CATSGRQGSTDTQYF | TGTGCCACCAGCGGAAGACAGGGGAGCACAGATACGCAGTATTTT
TRBJ2-3 | few | NA | TRBV21-1 | CASGHKRTDDTQYF | TGTGCCAGCGGACACAAAAGGACTGATGATACGCAGTATTTT
TRBJ2-7 | NA | NA | TRBV28 | CASSLVRGQRLDEQYF | TGTGCCAGCAGTTTGGTACGGGGCCAGCGTTTGGACGAGCAGTACTTC
TRBJ2-1 | NA | TRBD2 | TRBV18 | CASSLGLAGGRPYNEQFF | TGTGCCAGCTCACTTGGACTAGCGGGGGGGCGACCCTACAATGAGCAGTTCTTC
TRBJ2-3 | many | TRBD2 | TRBV5-1 | CASSHIAGGTDTQYF | TGCGCCAGCAGCCATATAGCGGGGGGCACAGATACGCAGTATTTT
TRBJ2-1 | medium-sized | TRBD2 | TRBV20-1 | CSAFSGEGFNREQFF | TGCAGTGCTTTTAGCGGGGAGGGCTTCAATAGGGAGCAGTTCTTC
TRBJ2-7 | few | TRBD1 | TRBV7-9 | CASSHGGQGADEQYF | TGTGCCAGCAGCCATGGGGGACAGGGGGCCGACGAGCAGTACTTC
TRBJ2-1 | NA | TRBD2 | TRBV9 | CASSSKLAAPNEQFF | TGTGCCAGCAGCTCGAAACTAGCGGCACCCAATGAGCAGTTCTTC
TRBJ2-5 | NA | NA | TRBV6-5 | CASSYLGTKETQYF | TGTGCCAGCAGTTACTTGGGAACCAAAGAGACCCAGTACTTC
TRBJ2-3 | few | TRBD2 | TRBV4-1 | CASSHLERGGTDTQYF | TGCGCCAGCAGCCACTTAGAGCGGGGCGGCACAGATACGCAGTATTTT
TRBJ2-1 | NA | NA | TRBV29-1 | CSVGTHGNEQFF | TGCAGCGTTGGGACTCACGGGAATGAGCAGTTCTTC
TRBJ2-1 | few | NA | TRBV2 | CALGGASYNEQFF | TGTGCCTTGGGGGGCGCGTCCTACAATGAGCAGTTCTTC
TRBJ2-1 | few | NA | TRBV15 | CATSRIAGVSYNEQFF | TGTGCCACCAGCAGGATTGCGGGCGTCTCCTACAATGAGCAGTTCTTC
TRBJ2-1 | few | TRBD2 | TRBV7-9 | CASKREAGINEQFF | TGTGCCAGCAAAAGGGAAGCGGGGATCAATGAGCAGTTCTTC
TRBJ1-2 | NA | NA | TRBV20-1 | CSANRDTGGYTF | TGCAGTGCGAACCGGGACACGGGTGGCTACACCTTC
TRBJ2-1 | many | NA | TRBV29-1 | CSVVSSLNEQFF | TGCAGCGTTGTTAGCTCTCTCAATGAGCAGTTCTTC
TRBJ2-3 | NA | NA | TRBV4-2 | CASSQEDNTDTQYF | TGTGCCAGCAGCCAAGAAGATAACACAGATACGCAGTATTTT
TRBJ2-7 | NA | TRBD1 | TRBV28 | CASSLNGQGRYEQYF | TGTGCCAGCAGTTTAAATGGACAGGGTCGCTACGAGCAGTACTTC
TRBJ2-7 | NA | TRBD2 | TRBV27 | CAASSGSTYEQYF | TGTGCCGCCTCTAGCGGGAGTACCTACGAGCAGTACTTC
TRBJ1-4 | few | NA | TRBV6-6 | CASSYRVGLFF | TGTGCCAGCAGTTACCGGGTCGGGTTGTTTTTT
TRBJ2-5 | NA | NA | TRBV20-1 | CSAKGDLSQETQYF | TGCAGTGCGAAGGGAGATTTAAGTCAGGAGACCCAGTACTTC
TRBJ2-4 | NA | NA | TRBV4-1 | CASSQDFLRGVPTKNIQYF | TGCGCCAGCAGCCAAGATTTTTTGAGGGGAGTCCCAACCAAAAACATTCAGTACTTC
TRBJ2-7 | few | TRBD1 | TRBV3-1 | CASSHFNRTGSYEQYF | TGTGCCAGCAGCCATTTCAACCGGACAGGATCCTACGAGCAGTACTTC
TRBJ2-1 | many | NA | TRBV4-2 | CASSQAPMDEQFF | TGTGCCAGCAGCCAAGCCCCCATGGATGAGCAGTTCTTC
TRBJ1-1 | few | NA | TRBV11-1 | CASSLEGGVLRTEAFF | TGTGCCAGCAGCTTAGAGGGAGGGGTGTTGAGAACTGAAGCTTTCTTT
TRBJ2-1 | NA | TRBD2 | TRBV7-3 | CASSLAAGNNEQFF | TGTGCCAGCAGCTTAGCAGCGGGAAACAATGAGCAGTTCTTC
TRBJ2-3 | once | NA | TRBV7-2 | CASSFPHLMGADTQYF | TGTGCCAGCAGCTTTCCCCATTTGATGGGAGCAGATACGCAGTATTTT
TRBJ2-1 | NA | NA | TRBV20-1 | CSASTPHEQFF | TGCAGTGCTAGTACCCCGCATGAGCAGTTCTTC
TRBJ2-3 | few | NA | TRBV5-1 | CASSVRDIGTDTQYF | TGCGCCAGCAGCGTTCGGGACATAGGCACAGATACGCAGTATTTT
TRBJ1-1 | NA | NA | TRBV20-1 | CSASGGWGNTEAFF | TGCAGTGCTAGCGGGGGTTGGGGGAACACTGAAGCTTTCTTT
TRBJ2-1 | NA | NA | TRBV9 | CASSVNPGANNEQFF | TGTGCCAGCAGCGTAAATCCGGGGGCGAACAATGAGCAGTTCTTC
TRBJ2-7 | NA | NA | TRBV7-2 | CASSLTNLPYEQYF | TGTGCCAGCAGCTTAACTAATCTCCCCTACGAGCAGTACTTC
TRBJ2-1 | many | TRBD2 | TRBV29-1 | CSVEAKGRTSGTYNEQFF | TGCAGCGTTGAAGCAAAAGGGCGGACTAGCGGGACCTACAATGAGCAGTTCTTC
TRBJ1-1 | NA | NA | TRBV6-1 | CASSDNVNTEAFF | TGTGCCAGCAGTGATAATGTAAACACTGAAGCTTTCTTT
TRBJ1-2 | NA | NA | TRBV28 | CASSVTGGLHGYTF | TGTGCCAGCAGTGTTACCGGGGGTCTTCATGGCTACACCTTC
TRBJ2-7 | NA | TRBD2 | TRBV6-4 | CASSDFPGGSYEQYF | TGTGCCAGCAGTGACTTTCCGGGGGGGTCCTACGAGCAGTACTTC